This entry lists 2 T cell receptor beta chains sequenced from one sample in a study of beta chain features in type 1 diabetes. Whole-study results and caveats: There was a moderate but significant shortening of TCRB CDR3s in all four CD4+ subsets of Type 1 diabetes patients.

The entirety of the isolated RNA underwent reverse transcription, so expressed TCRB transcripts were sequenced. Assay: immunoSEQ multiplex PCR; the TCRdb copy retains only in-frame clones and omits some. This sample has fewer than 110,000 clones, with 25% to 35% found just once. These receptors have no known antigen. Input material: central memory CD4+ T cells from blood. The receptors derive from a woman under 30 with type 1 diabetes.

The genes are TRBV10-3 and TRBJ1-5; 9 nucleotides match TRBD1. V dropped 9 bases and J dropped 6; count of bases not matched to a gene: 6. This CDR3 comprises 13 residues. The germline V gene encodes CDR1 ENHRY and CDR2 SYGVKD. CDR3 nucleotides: TGTGCCATTCGCGACAGGGGGAGTCAGCCCCAGCATTTT. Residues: CAIRDRGSQPQHF.

The CDR3 nucleotides are TGTGCCAGCAGTGAGAGACAGGAAATTTCTGGAAACACCATATATTTT. This gives the protein CASSERQEISGNTIYF. The V and J genes are TRBV2 and TRBJ1-3; the D gene is possibly TRBD1 (6 bases). Germline CDR1 reads SNHLY; CDR2 reads FYNNEI. V was trimmed by 3 bases and J by 1 base, leaving 13 bases between them. The CDR3 spans 16 residues.